Presented here are 18 T cell receptor beta chains from one specimen sequenced in a study of long-term antiretroviral therapy in people with HIV. With survey level as its setting, the immunoSEQ assay was v3.0. The data were produced by immunoSEQ multiplex PCR, yet TCRdb's version contains in-frame clones alone and is incomplete. This sample has 15,000 to 20,000 clones; 85% to 90% occur once, and the top ten carry about 8.3%. This specimen consisted of unsorted PBMCs, obtained 4.2 years after starting antiretroviral therapy. Receptor source: a man aged 50 or older with HIV.

This chain connects TRBV23-1 to TRBJ1-5; TRBD1 matches at 7 bases. TRBV23-1 is treated as an ORF (open reading frame) with a function not yet certain. The V segment lost 8 bases and the J segment 3 bases; nucleotides outside the gene matches: 7. CDR3 length: 14 amino acids. The CDR3 is CASGEGADNQPQHF. DNA of the CDR3: TGCGCCAGCGGTGAGGGGGCGGACAATCAGCCCCAGCATTTT.

This clone was observed a few times. This CDR3 is CASSTQGYNSPLHF. As DNA, the CDR3 is TGTGCCAGTAGTACCCAGGGTTATAATTCACCCCTCCACTTT. The V and J genes are TRBV19 and TRBJ1-6; maybe TRBD1 (5 bases). Germline CDR1 reads LNHDA; CDR2 reads SQIVND (reference sequence). The CDR3 consists of 14 residues. Trimming took off 4 bases at V and 4 bases at J, with 8 bases between the two ends.

The genes are TRBV29-1 and TRBJ1-2; 7 bases are a match to TRBD1. After removal of 3 bases from V and 3 bases from J, the junction contained 4 bases not matched to a gene. Germline CDR1 reads SQVTM; CDR2 reads ANQGSEA. The CDR3 consists of 13 residues. Here the CDR3 reads CSVDRGTHYGYTF. DNA for the CDR3: TGCAGCGTTGACAGGGGGACGCACTATGGCTACACCTTC. The full variable domain, its missing parts supplied by reference TRBV29-1 and TRBJ1-2, is SAVISQKPSRDICQRGTSLTIQCQVDSQVTMMFWYRQQPGQSLTLIATANQGSEATYESGFVIDKFPISRPNLTFSTLTVSNMSPEDSSIYLCSVDRGTHYGYTFGSGTRLTVV.

V is TRBV4-3 and J is TRBJ2-3; TRBD2 matches 7 bases. The CDR3 sequence is 17 residues long. The germline V gene encodes CDR1 LGHNA and CDR2 YSLEER. Germline trimming cut 4 bases from V and 2 bases from J; bases unmatched to any gene: 12. The CDR3 region is CASSPRGGAANTDTQYF. In DNA form, the CDR3 reads TGCGCCAGCAGCCCCCGGGGAGGGGCAGCTAACACAGATACGCAGTATTTT.

This clone was recorded once. The chain carries TRBV4-3 and TRBJ2-7; 8 positions match TRBD1. This CDR3 contains 14 residues. The germline CDR1 and CDR2 sequences are LGHNA and YSLEER. Trimming at V came to 4 bases and at J to 2 bases, leaving 4 bases not matched to a gene. Here the CDR3 DNA reads TGCGCCAGCAGCCTAGACAGGGGACCCTACGAGCAGTACTTC. Translated: CASSLDRGPYEQYF.

The chain links TRBV21-1 to TRBJ2-2; the DNA was not used to check the table's D call, TRBD2. TRBV21-1 is a documented pseudogene. This CDR3 region has 15 residues. CDR3 residues: CASKRASRDTGELFF. DNA for the CDR3: TGTGCCAGCAAACGAGCTAGTCGCGACACCGGGGAGCTGTTTTTT.

The chain carries TRBV7-3 and TRBJ2-1; 8 positions agree with TRBD1. CDR1 is SGHTA and CDR2 is FQGTGA in the germline V gene. This CDR3 has 14 residues. The trim removed 5 bases at V and 6 bases at J, leaving 6 bases unmatched. In DNA, the CDR3 is TGTGCCAGCAGCCCCACAGGGGGTGCCAATGAGCAGTTCTTC. It is translated as CASSPTGGANEQFF. Together with reference TRBV7-3 and TRBJ2-1, the CDR3 gives the full variable domain: GAGVSQTPSNKVTEKGKYVELRCDPISGHTALYWYRQSLGQGPEFLIYFQGTGAADDSGLPNDRFFAVRPEGSVSTLKIQRTERGDSAVYLCASSPTGGANEQFFGPGTRLTVL.

V is TRBV27 and J is TRBJ1-4; no firm D call. The CDR3 consists of 14 residues. Germline assignment: CDR1 MNHEY and CDR2 SMNVEV (reference sequence). V was clipped by 6 bases and J by 7 bases, with 15 bases between them. For the CDR3, the DNA is TGTGCCAGCAGCACTGCGATCGGAGGTGAAAAACTGTTTTTT. Translating gives CASSTAIGGEKLFF.

The rearrangement links TRBV6-5 to TRBJ1-2; D is ambiguous. The CDR3 spans 14 residues. Deletions cut 3 bases from V and 4 bases from J, with 12 bases between. From germline, CDR1 is MNHEY and CDR2 SVGAGI. CDR3 nucleotides: TGTGCCAGCAGTTATCTGGGCGATCCCTATGGCTACACCTTC. It yields the protein CASSYLGDPYGYTF.

The chain recombines TRBV29-1 with TRBJ2-2; no definite D call. Trimming pared 3 bases from V and 8 bases from J, leaving 7 bases between. The CDR3 totals 11 residues. Germline CDR1 SQVTM, CDR2 ANQGSEA. The chain's CDR3 is CSVEVQGELFF. As DNA, the CDR3 is TGCAGCGTTGAGGTCCAAGGGGAGCTGTTTTTT.

The chain has TRBV5-5 and TRBJ2-3; tentatively, D is TRBD1 (6 bases). The germline gives CDR1 SGHKS, CDR2 YYEKEE (reference sequence). This CDR3 is built from 14 residues. Trimming left V 1 base short and J 0 bases short, with 6 bases between. Here the CDR3 reads CASSLQGSTDTQYF. The DNA of the CDR3 is TGTGCCAGCAGCTTGCAGGGGAGCACAGATACGCAGTATTTT.

The V call is TRBV7-9, the J call TRBJ1-2; D gene ambiguous. V was pared by 1 base and J by 0 bases, with 6 bases between. Germline CDR1 is SEHNR and CDR2 is FQNEAQ (reference sequence). There are 14 residues in the CDR3. The CDR3 sequence: CASSLEVPNYGYTF. In DNA form, the CDR3 reads TGTGCCAGCAGCTTAGAGGTCCCTAACTATGGCTACACCTTC.

The chain carries TRBV2 and TRBJ2-3, with D uncertain. The CDR3 loop spans 13 amino acids. Trimming left V 7 bases short and J 1 base short, with 9 bases between. Germline loops: CDR1 SNHLY, CDR2 FYNNEI. The CDR3 region has the DNA TGTGCCAGCAATTTCGGACGCACAGATACGCAGTATTTT. Amino acid sequence: CASNFGRTDTQYF.

The chain combines TRBV28 with TRBJ2-7; D might be TRBD1 (5 bases). The CDR3 contains 12 residues. V lost 8 bases and J lost 2, with 10 bases in between. Looked up from germline, CDR1 is MDHEN and CDR2 is SYDVKM. The CDR3 DNA reads as TGTGCCAGCCAGGGCCAAGCCTACGAGCAGTACTTC. Encoded protein: CASQGQAYEQYF.

This clone has only one observation. This sequence joins TRBV7-2 and TRBJ2-1; TRBD1 is a possible D gene (6 bases). The V end lost 5 bases, the J end lost 8 bases, and 16 bases lay between the germline ends. Per the germline V gene, CDR1 is SGHTA and CDR2 is FQGNSA. The CDR3 totals 14 residues. The CDR3 DNA follows: TGTGCCAGCAGCCTATCGATGGGGGCCTATGAGCAGTTCTTC. Its translation is CASSLSMGAYEQFF. Drawing the rest from reference TRBV7-2 and TRBJ2-1, the complete variable domain is GAGVSQSPSNKVTEKGKDVELRCDPISGHTALYWYRQSLGQGLEFLIYFQGNSAPDKSGLPSDRFSAERTGGSVSTLTIQRTQQEDSAVYLCASSLSMGAYEQFFGPGTRLTVL.

The chain couples TRBV6-5 to TRBJ2-1, with 11 positions matching TRBD2. Germline V lookup: CDR1 MNHEY, CDR2 SVGAGI. The CDR3 sequence is 15 residues long. V dropped 2 bases and J dropped 7; count of bases not matched to a gene: 4. CDR3 in DNA: TGTGCCAGCAGTTACAGTAGCGGGGGGGTGAATGAGCAGTTCTTC. It codes for CASSYSSGGVNEQFF.

This chain joins TRBV7-9 and TRBJ1-2, with D possibly matching TRBD1 (5 bases). This CDR3 contains 14 residues. Germline values: CDR1 SEHNR, CDR2 FQNEAQ (reference sequence). V was clipped by 5 bases and J by 6 bases, with 16 bases between them. The CDR3 region is CASSHGTRVDGYTF. CDR3 nucleotides: TGTGCCAGCAGCCATGGGACCAGGGTGGATGGCTACACCTTC.

This rearrangement joins TRBV27 to TRBJ2-1; D is possibly TRBD2 (5 bases). Trimming left V 2 bases short and J 5 bases short, with 7 bases between. Germline values: CDR1 MNHEY, CDR2 SMNVEV (reference sequence). The CDR3 is 13 amino acids. CDR3 residues: CASSLAGNNEQFF. CDR3 DNA: TGTGCCAGCAGTTTAGCCGGGAACAATGAGCAGTTCTTC.